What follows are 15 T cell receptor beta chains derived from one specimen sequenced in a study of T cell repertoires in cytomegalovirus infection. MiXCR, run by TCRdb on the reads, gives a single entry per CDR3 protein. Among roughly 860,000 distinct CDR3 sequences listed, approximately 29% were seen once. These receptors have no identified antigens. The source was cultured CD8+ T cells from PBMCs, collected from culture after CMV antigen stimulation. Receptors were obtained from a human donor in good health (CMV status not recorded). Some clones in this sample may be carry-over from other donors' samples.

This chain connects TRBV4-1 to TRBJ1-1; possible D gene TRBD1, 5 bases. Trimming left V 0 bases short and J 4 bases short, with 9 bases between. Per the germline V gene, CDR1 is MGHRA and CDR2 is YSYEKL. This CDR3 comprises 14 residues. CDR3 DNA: TGCGCCAGCAGCCAAGATCATAGGGGCACTGAAGCTTTCTTT. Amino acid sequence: CASSQDHRGTEAFF.

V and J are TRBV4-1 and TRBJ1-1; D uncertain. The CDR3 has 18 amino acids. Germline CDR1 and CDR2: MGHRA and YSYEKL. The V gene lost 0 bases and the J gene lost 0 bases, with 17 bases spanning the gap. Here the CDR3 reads CASSQDLSEVPMNTEAFF. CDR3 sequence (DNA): TGCGCCAGCAGCCAAGATCTCAGCGAAGTACCAATGAACACTGAAGCTTTCTTT.

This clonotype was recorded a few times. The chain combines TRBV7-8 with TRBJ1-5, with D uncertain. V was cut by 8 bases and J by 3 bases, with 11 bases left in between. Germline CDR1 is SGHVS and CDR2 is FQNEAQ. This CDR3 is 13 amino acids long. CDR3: CASQSRINQPQHF. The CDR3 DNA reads TGTGCCAGCCAAAGTCGTATCAATCAGCCCCAGCATTTT.

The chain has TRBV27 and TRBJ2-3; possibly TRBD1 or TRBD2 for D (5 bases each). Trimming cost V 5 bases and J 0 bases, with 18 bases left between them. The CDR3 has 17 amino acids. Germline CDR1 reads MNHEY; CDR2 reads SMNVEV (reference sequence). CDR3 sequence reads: CASSPYERGVSTDTQYF. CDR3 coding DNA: TGTGCCAGCAGTCCTTATGAGAGGGGAGTTAGCACAGATACGCAGTATTTT.

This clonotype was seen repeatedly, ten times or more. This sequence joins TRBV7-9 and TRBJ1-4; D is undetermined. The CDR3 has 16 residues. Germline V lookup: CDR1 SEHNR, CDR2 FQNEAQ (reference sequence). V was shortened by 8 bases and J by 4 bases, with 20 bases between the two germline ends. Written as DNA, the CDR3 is TGTGCCAGCCAAGCTGGTCCGCCGACGGATAATGAAAAACTGTTTTTT. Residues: CASQAGPPTDNEKLFF. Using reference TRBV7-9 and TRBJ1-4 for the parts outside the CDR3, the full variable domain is DTGVSQNPRHKITKRGQNVTFRCDPISEHNRLYWYRQTLGQGPEFLTYFQNEAQLEKSRLLSDRFSAERPKGSFSTLEIQRTEQGDSAMYLCASQAGPPTDNEKLFFGSGTQLSVL.

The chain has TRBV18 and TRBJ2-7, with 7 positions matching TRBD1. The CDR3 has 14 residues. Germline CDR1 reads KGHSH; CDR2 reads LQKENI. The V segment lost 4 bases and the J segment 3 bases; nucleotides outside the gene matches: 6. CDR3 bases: TGTGCCAGCTCACGCGACAGGGCGGGCTACGAGCAGTACTTC. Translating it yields CASSRDRAGYEQYF.

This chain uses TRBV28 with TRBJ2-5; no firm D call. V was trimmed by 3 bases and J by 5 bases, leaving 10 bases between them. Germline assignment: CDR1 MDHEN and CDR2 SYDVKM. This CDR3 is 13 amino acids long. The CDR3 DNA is TGTGCCAGCAGTTTTGGAGTGCGGGAGACCCAGTACTTC. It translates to CASSFGVRETQYF.

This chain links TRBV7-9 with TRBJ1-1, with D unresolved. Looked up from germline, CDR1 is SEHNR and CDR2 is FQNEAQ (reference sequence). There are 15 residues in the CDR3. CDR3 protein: CATPAPLGENTEAFF. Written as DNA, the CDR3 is TGTGCTACACCAGCACCCCTGGGAGAGAACACTGAAGCTTTCTTT.

CDR3: CASRGRGRHNEQFF. CDR3 in DNA: TGTGCCAGCAGAGGCAGGGGAAGGCACAATGAGCAGTTCTTC. The chain couples TRBV12-3 or TRBV12-4 to TRBJ2-1; tentatively, D is TRBD1 (6 bases). The CDR3 length is 14 residues. V shed 6 bases and J shed 5 bases, with 14 bases lying between them.

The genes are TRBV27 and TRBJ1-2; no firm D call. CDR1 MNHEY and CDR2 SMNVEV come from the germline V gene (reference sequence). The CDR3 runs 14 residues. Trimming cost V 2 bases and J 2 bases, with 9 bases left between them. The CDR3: CASSLPDYNYGYTF. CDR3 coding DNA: TGTGCCAGCAGTTTACCCGATTACAACTATGGCTACACCTTC.

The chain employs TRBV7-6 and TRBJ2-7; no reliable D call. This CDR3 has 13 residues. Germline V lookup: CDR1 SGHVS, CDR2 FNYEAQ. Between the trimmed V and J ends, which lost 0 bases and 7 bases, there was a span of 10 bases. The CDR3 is CASSLAGTNEQYF. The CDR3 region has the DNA TGTGCCAGCAGCTTAGCGGGAACTAATGAGCAGTACTTC.

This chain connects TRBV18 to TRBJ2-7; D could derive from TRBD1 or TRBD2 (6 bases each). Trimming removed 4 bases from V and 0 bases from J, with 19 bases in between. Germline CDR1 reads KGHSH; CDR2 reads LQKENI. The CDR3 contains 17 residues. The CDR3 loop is CASSLTRGGLSSYEQYF. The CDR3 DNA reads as TGTGCCAGCTCACTTACACGAGGGGGGCTAAGCTCCTACGAGCAGTACTTC.

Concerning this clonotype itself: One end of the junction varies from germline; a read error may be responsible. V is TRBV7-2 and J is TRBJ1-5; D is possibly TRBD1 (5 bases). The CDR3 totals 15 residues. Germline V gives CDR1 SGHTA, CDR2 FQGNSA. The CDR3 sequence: CTSSLNRRPYQPQHF. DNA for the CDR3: TGTACCAGCAGCTTAAACAGGCGGCCTTATCAGCCCCAACATTTT.

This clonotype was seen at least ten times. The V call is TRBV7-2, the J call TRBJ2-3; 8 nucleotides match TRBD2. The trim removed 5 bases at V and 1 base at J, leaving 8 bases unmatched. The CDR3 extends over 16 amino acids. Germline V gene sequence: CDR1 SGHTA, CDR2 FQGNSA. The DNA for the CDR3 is TGTGCCAGCAGCGCACCGGGGCGGGGGGGCACAGATACGCAGTATTTT. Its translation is CASSAPGRGGTDTQYF.

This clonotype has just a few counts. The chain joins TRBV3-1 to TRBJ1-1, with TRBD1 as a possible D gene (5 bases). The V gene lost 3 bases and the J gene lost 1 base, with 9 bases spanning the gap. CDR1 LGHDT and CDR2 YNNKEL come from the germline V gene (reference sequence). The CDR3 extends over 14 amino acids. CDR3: CASSQGEENTEAFF. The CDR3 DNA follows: TGTGCCAGCAGCCAGGGGGAGGAGAACACTGAAGCTTTCTTT.